This T cell receptor (beta chain) came from a study of T cells after posttransplantation cyclophosphamide. Study-wide results and limits: TRB overlap between skin or GI tissue T cells and blood was limited.

Sequencing was performed with immunoSEQ multiplex PCR; in TCRdb, only in-frame clones are kept and a portion is missing. The sample consists of around 20,000 clones, under 99% of them appearing once. Trimming stripped 1 base from V and 1 base from J, with 7 bases between. CDR1 is SEHNR, CDR2 FQNEAQ, per germline (reference sequence). The CDR3 covers 14 residues. In the case of this clone: What it binds is not known.

The naive gate required viable CD3+CD4+ or CD3+CD8+ cells with CCR7+CD45RA+CD45RO-CD95-CD27+CD28+ phenotype. On the day of bone marrow donation, the related graft donor provided peripheral blood. The sequencing input was naive CD4+ T cells sorted from PBMCs. The receptor was derived from a man aged 40-49 years in good health, CMV-negative, and a related stem cell transplant donor. The chain joins TRBV7-9 to TRBJ1-1; D remains ambiguous. As DNA, the CDR3 is TGTGCCAGCAGCTTAGTTGGAGAGAACACTGAAGCTTTCTTT. This encodes CASSLVGENTEAFF.